Presented here are 11 T cell receptor beta chains from one specimen sequenced in a study of siplizumab effects on memory and regulatory T cells. Produced via immunoSEQ multiplex PCR; TCRdb's table is partial and in-frame only. This sample has about 82,000 clones; roughly 87% occur once, and the top ten carry over 1.5%. Sequences were obtained from Tregs sorted from blood. These receptors were taken from a human donor in good health.

This chain links TRBV5-4 with TRBJ2-3; no clear D. Trimming cost V 4 bases and J 1 base, with 10 bases left between them. CDR1 is SGHNT and CDR2 is YYREEE in the germline V gene (reference sequence). CDR3 length equals 14 residues. CDR3: CASSPWQGTDTQYF. CDR3 DNA sequence: TGTGCCAGCAGCCCCTGGCAGGGCACAGATACGCAGTATTTT.

The rearrangement joins TRBV2 to TRBJ1-2; D uncertain. V was pared by 4 bases and J by 2 bases, with 8 bases between. The CDR3 has 13 amino acids. From germline, CDR1 is SNHLY and CDR2 FYNNEI. The DNA for the CDR3 is TGTGCCAGCAGTGGTTCCGCAAACTATGGCTACACCTTC. Its translation: CASSGSANYGYTF.

The chain recombines TRBV30 with TRBJ1-4; TRBD1 aligns across 10 bases. This CDR3 comprises 12 residues. Trimming at V came to 5 bases and at J to 6 bases, leaving 0 bases not matched to a gene. Germline CDR1 is GTSNPN and CDR2 is SVGIG (reference sequence). CDR3 DNA: TGTGCCTGGGGGACAGGGGATGAAAAACTGTTTTTT. Protein: CAWGTGDEKLFF.

This clone occurred a few times. This chain links TRBV6-4 with TRBJ1-2; D is ambiguous. In germline, CDR1 is MRHNA, CDR2 SNTAGT. V lost 0 bases, J lost 1 base, and 15 bases lay in between. The CDR3 is 17 amino acids. The DNA for the CDR3 is TGTGCCAGCAGTGACTCCACATTGGGCAGTAATAACTATGGCTACACCTTC. Translated: CASSDSTLGSNNYGYTF.

V and J are TRBV5-1 and TRBJ1-6; no definite D call. The V end lost 0 bases, the J end lost 0 bases, and 4 bases lay between the germline ends. The germline V gene encodes CDR1 SGHRS and CDR2 YFSETQ. The CDR3 runs to 15 residues. The CDR3, as DNA: TGCGCCAGCAGCTTGGAGGGCTCCTATAATTCACCCCTCCACTTT. This gives the protein CASSLEGSYNSPLHF.

The DNA of the CDR3 is TGTGCCAGCAGCCCCTTTGGGGGTGGGGATGAGCAGTTCTTC. This gives the protein CASSPFGGGDEQFF. V and J are TRBV5-4 and TRBJ2-1, with D tentatively TRBD1 or TRBD2 (5 bases each). Germline values: CDR1 SGHNT, CDR2 YYREEE (reference sequence). V gave up 4 bases and J gave up 8 bases, with 16 bases separating them. The CDR3 contains 14 residues.

V gene TRBV11-3 combines with J gene TRBJ2-7, with 8 positions matching TRBD1. CDR1 is SGHNT and CDR2 is YENEEA in the germline V gene. The CDR3 is 14 amino acids. The junction had 10 bases not matched to a gene; V was cut back by 5 bases and J by 7 bases. The CDR3 loop is CASSPHQGAGEQYF. Written as DNA, the CDR3 is TGTGCCAGCAGCCCTCACCAGGGGGCGGGAGAGCAGTACTTC.

This clone was detected only once. The genes are TRBV6-6 and TRBJ2-1; maybe TRBD2 (6 bases). V was trimmed by 1 base and J by 3 bases, leaving 10 bases between them. In germline, CDR1 is MNHNY, CDR2 SVGAGI (reference sequence). The CDR3 runs 15 residues. CDR3 in amino acids: CASSYWGEGYNEQFF. For the CDR3, the DNA is TGTGCCAGCAGTTACTGGGGGGAAGGCTACAATGAGCAGTTCTTC.

This chain links TRBV10-3 with TRBJ2-3, with TRBD2 matching 8 bases. With 6 bases clipped from V and 3 bases from J, the junction kept 14 bases outside the gene matches. Per germline, CDR1 ENHRY and CDR2 SYGVKD. CDR3 length: 17 residues. The CDR3 coding sequence is TGTGCCATCAGACCAGCGGGGGCGGGTGTGCGAACAGATACGCAGTATTTT. Translated: CAIRPAGAGVRTDTQYF.

The chain employs TRBV20-1 and TRBJ2-7; possibly TRBD1 for D (5 bases). The CDR3 runs to 11 residues. V shed 2 bases and J shed 3 bases, with 5 bases lying between them. Germline values: CDR1 DFQATT, CDR2 SNEGSKA (reference sequence). The CDR3, as DNA: TGCAGTGCTAGAAGGGGCTACGAGCAGTACTTC. Protein sequence: CSARRGYEQYF.

This chain connects TRBV7-3 to TRBJ2-7; the D gene is possibly TRBD2 (5 bases). The germline V gene encodes CDR1 SGHTA and CDR2 FQGTGA. This CDR3 region has 13 residues. Deletions cut 8 bases from V and 3 bases from J, with 14 bases between. The CDR3 DNA follows: TGTGCCAGCGTGGGCGGGTTCAGCTACGAGCAGTACTTC. Translated: CASVGGFSYEQYF.